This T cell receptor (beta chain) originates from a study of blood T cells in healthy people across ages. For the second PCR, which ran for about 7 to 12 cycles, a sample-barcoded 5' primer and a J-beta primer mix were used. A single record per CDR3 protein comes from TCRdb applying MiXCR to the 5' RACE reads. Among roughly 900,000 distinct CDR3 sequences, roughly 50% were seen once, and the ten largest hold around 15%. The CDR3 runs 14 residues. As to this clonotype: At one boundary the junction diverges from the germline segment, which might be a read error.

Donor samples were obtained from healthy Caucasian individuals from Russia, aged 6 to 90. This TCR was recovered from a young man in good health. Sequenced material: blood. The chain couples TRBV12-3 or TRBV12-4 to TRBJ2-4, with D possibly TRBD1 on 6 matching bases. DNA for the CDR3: TGTGCCAGCAGAGAGACAGGATTTAAAAACGTTCAGTACTTC. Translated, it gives CASRETGFKNVQYF.